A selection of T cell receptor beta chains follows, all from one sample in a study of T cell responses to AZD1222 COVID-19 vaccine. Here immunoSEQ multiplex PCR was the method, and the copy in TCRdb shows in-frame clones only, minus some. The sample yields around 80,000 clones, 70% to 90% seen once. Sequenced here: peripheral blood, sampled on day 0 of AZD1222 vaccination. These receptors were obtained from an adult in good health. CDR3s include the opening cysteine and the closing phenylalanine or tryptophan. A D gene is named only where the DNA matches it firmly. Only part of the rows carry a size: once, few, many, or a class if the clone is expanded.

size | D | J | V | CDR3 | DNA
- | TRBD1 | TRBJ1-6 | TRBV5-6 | CASSRQGTHSPLHF | TGTGCCAGCAGCAGACAGGGGACTCATTCACCCCTCCACTTT
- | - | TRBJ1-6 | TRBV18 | CASSPMGSYNSPLHF | TGTGCCAGCTCACCAATGGGTTCCTATAATTCACCCCTCCACTTT
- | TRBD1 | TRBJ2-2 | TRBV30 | CAWGQAINTGELFF | TGTGCCTGGGGACAGGCCATAAACACCGGGGAGCTGTTTTTT
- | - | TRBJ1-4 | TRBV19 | CASSMTKTSNEKLFF | TGTGCCAGTAGTATGACGAAGACAAGTAATGAAAAACTGTTTTTT
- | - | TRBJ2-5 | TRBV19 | CASSGGLQETQYF | TGTGCCAGTAGCGGGGGGCTGCAAGAGACCCAGTACTTC
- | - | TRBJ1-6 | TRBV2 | CASSDLGRENSPLHF | TGTGCCAGCAGTGATTTAGGACGGGAAAATTCACCCCTCCACTTT
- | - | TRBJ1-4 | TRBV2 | CASSSLAEKLFF | TGTGCCAGCAGTTCGTTAGCTGAAAAACTGTTTTTT
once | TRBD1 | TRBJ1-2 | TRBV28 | CASSLGQGGGYTF | TGTGCCAGCAGTTTAGGGCAGGGGGGAGGCTACACCTTC
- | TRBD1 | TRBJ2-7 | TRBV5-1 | CASSPTGGPYEQYF | TGCGCCAGCAGCCCGACAGGGGGCCCCTACGAGCAGTACTTC
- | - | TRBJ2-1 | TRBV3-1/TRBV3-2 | CASSQRGTYEQFF | TGTGCCAGCAGCCAACGCGGGACTTATGAGCAGTTCTTC
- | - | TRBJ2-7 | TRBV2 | CASMITGSSYEQYF | TGTGCCAGCATGATAACCGGGTCCTCCTACGAGCAGTACTTC
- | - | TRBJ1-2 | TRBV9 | CASSVLGASGYGYTF | TGTGCCAGCAGCGTTTTAGGGGCATCGGGCTATGGCTACACCTTC
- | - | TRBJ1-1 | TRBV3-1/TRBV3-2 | CASSQRLVNTEAFF | TGTGCCAGCAGCCAGAGGTTAGTAAACACTGAAGCTTTCTTT
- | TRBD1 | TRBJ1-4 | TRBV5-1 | CASSARQGDNEKLFF | TGCGCCAGCAGCGCCCGACAGGGAGATAATGAAAAACTGTTTTTT
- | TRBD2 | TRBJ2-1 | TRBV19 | CASSILSGTSGNLNEQFF | TGTGCCAGTAGTATCCTCTCCGGGACTAGCGGGAACCTCAATGAGCAGTTCTTC
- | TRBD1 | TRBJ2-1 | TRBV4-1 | CASSHGQGYNEQFF | TGCGCCAGCAGCCATGGACAGGGCTACAATGAGCAGTTCTTC
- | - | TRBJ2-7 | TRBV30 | CAWSPTRYGEQYF | TGTGCCTGGAGTCCGACTAGATATGGCGAGCAGTACTTC
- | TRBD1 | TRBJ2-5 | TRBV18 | CASSPDRVVETQYF | TGTGCCAGCTCACCCGACAGGGTAGTGGAGACCCAGTACTTC
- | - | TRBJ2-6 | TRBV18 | CASSPTGSGANVLTF | TGTGCCAGCTCACCTACGGGCTCTGGGGCCAACGTCCTGACTTTC
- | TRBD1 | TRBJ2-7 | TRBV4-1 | CASSQVGRQGAAYEQYF | TGCGCCAGCAGCCAAGTTGGCCGACAGGGGGCCGCCTACGAGCAGTACTTC
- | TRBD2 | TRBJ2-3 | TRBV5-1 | CASSLYMAGGFGDTQYF | TGCGCCAGCAGCTTGTACATGGCGGGAGGCTTCGGAGATACGCAGTATTTT
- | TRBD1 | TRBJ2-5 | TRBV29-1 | CSVAVQGAVPGETQYF | TGCAGCGTGGCTGTCCAGGGGGCTGTCCCGGGAGAGACCCAGTACTTC
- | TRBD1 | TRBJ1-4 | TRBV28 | CATWTGNNEKLFF | TGTGCCACTTGGACAGGGAATAATGAAAAACTGTTTTTT
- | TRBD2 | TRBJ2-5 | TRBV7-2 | CASSLRLAEETQYF | TGTGCCAGCAGCTTAAGGCTAGCGGAGGAGACCCAGTACTTC
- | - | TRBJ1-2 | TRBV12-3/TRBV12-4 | CASSSRGRGGYTF | TGTGCCAGCAGTTCCCGGGGGCGCGGTGGCTACACCTTC
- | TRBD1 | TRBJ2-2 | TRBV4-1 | CASSQAGQGATGELFF | TGCGCCAGCAGCCAAGCCGGACAGGGGGCGACCGGGGAGCTGTTTTTT
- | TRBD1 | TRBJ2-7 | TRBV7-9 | CASSVQPGTGGDEQYF | TGTGCCAGCAGCGTACAACCAGGGACAGGTGGTGACGAGCAGTACTTC
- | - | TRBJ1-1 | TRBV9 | CASSVATGGADTEAFF | TGTGCCAGCAGCGTAGCTACGGGGGGCGCAGACACTGAAGCTTTCTTT
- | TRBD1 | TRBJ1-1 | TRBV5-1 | CASSYGTGRGAGTEAFF | TGCGCCAGCAGCTACGGGACAGGGAGAGGGGCTGGCACTGAAGCTTTCTTT
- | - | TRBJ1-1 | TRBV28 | CASTPPLGDTEAFF | TGTGCCAGCACCCCCCCCTTGGGGGACACTGAAGCTTTCTTT
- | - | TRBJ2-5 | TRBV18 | CASSPFDGETQYF | TGTGCCAGCTCACCATTTGACGGGGAGACCCAGTACTTC
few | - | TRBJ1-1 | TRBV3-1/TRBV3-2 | CASSRTNTEAFF | TGTGCCAGCAGCCGGACGAACACTGAAGCTTTCTTT